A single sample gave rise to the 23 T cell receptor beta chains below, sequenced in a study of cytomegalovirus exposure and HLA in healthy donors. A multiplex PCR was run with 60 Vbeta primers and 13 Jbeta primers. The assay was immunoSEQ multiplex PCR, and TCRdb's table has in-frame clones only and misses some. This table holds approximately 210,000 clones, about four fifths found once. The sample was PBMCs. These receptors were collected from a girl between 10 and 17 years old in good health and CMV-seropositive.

The CDR3 region has the DNA TGTGCCAGCAGATGGACAGGGAACTACGAGCAGTACTTC. Its protein is CASRWTGNYEQYF. The rearrangement uses TRBV6-5 and TRBJ2-7; TRBD1 aligns across 8 bases. From germline, CDR1 is MNHEY and CDR2 SVGAGI. There are 13 residues in the CDR3. V shed 6 bases and J 3 bases; nucleotides not matched to a gene: 4.

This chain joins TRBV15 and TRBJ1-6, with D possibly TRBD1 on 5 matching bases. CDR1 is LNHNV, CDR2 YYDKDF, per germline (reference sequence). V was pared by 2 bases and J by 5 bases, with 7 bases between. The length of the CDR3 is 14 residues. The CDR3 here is CATSRQGDNSPLHF. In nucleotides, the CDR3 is TGTGCCACCAGCAGACAGGGTGATAATTCACCCCTCCACTTT.

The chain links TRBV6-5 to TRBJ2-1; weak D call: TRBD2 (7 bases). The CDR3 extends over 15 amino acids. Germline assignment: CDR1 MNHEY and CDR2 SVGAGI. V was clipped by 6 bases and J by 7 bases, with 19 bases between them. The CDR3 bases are TGTGCCAGCAGGGCCTCGGGGGGCACGGGGAATGAGCAGTTCTTC. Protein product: CASRASGGTGNEQFF.

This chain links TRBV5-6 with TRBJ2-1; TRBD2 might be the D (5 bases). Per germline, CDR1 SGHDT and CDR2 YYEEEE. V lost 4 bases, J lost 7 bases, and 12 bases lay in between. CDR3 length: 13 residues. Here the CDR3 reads CASSGRGWNEQFF. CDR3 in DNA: TGTGCCAGCAGCGGCCGGGGATGGAATGAGCAGTTCTTC.

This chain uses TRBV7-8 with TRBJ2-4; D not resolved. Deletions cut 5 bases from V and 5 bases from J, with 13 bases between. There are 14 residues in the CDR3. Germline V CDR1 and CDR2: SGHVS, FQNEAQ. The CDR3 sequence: CASSPLYSENIQYF. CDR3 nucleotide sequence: TGTGCCAGCAGCCCCTTATATTCCGAAAACATTCAGTACTTC.

The CDR3 DNA follows: TGCAGCGTTGAATGGCGGGACAGGGGCTACAATGAGCAGTTCTTC. Its translation is CSVEWRDRGYNEQFF. The rearrangement uses TRBV29-1 and TRBJ2-1; 10 nucleotides agree with TRBD1. With 2 bases clipped from V and 3 bases from J, the junction kept 4 bases outside the gene matches. The germline V gene encodes CDR1 SQVTM and CDR2 ANQGSEA. The CDR3 is 15 residues long.

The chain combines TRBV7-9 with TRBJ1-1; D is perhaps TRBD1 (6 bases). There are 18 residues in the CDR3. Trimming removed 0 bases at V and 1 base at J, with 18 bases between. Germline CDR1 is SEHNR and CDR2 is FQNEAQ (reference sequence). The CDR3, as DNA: TGTGCCAGCAGCTTAGCGCACCCGGGACACCCCGCGAACACTGAAGCTTTCTTT. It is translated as CASSLAHPGHPANTEAFF.

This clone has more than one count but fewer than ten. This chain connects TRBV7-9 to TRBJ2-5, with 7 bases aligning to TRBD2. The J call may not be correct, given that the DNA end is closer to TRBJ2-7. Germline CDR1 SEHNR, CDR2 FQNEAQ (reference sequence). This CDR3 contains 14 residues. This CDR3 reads CASSTSSGAYEQYF. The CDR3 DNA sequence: TGTGCCAGCAGCACCTCTAGCGGTGCCTACGAGCAGTACTTC.

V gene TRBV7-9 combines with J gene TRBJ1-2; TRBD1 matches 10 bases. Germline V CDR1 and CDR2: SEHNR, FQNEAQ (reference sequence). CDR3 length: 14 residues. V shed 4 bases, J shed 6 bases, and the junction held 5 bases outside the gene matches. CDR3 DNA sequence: TGTGCCAGCAGCTCCGGACAGGGGGTCCATGGCTACACCTTC. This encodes CASSSGQGVHGYTF.

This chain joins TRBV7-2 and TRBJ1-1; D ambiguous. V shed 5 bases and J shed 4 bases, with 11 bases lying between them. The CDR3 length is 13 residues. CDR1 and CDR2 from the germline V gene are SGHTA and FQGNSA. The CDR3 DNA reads TGTGCCAGCAGCCTTAATAGCGGCACTGAAGCTTTCTTT. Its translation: CASSLNSGTEAFF.

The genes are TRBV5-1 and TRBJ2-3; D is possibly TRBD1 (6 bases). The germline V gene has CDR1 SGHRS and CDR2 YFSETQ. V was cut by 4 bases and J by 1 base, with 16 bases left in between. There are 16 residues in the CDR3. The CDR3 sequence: CASSPGQSTGTDTQYF. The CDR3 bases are TGCGCCAGCAGCCCAGGACAGAGCACCGGCACAGATACGCAGTATTTT. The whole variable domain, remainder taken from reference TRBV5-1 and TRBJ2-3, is KAGVTQTPRYLIKTRGQQVTLSCSPISGHRSVSWYQQTPGQGLQFLFEYFSETQRNKGNFPGRFSGRQFSNSRSEMNVSTLELGDSALYLCASSPGQSTGTDTQYFGPGTRLTVL.

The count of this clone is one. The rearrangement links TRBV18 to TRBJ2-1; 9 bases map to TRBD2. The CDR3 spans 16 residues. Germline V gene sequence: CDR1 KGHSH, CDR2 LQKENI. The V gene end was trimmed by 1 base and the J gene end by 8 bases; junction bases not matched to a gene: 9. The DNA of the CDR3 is TGTGCCAGCTCACCACGATTGGGACTAGCAGGACATGAGCAGTTCTTC. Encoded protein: CASSPRLGLAGHEQFF.

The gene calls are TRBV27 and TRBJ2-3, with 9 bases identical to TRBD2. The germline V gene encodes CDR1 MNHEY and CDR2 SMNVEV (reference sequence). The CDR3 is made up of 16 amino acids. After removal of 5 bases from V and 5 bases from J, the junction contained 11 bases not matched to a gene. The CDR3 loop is CASSPKRGALIDTQYF. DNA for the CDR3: TGTGCCAGCAGTCCAAAGCGGGGGGCCCTGATAGATACGCAGTATTTT.

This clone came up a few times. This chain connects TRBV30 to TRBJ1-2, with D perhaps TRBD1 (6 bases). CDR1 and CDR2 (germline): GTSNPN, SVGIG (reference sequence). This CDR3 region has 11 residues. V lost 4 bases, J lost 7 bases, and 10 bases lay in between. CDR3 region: CAWNRVPGYTF. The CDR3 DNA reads TGTGCCTGGAACAGGGTTCCTGGCTACACCTTC.

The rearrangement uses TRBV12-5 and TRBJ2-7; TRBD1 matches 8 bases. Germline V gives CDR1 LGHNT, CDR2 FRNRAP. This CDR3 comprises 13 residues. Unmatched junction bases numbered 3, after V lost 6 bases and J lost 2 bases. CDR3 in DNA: TGTGCTAGTGGGCCACAGGGGGCCTACGAGCAGTACTTC. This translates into CASGPQGAYEQYF. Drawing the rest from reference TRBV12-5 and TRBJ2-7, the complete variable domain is DARVTQTPRHKVTEMGQEVTMRCQPILGHNTVFWYRQTMMQGLELLAYFRNRAPLDDSGMPKDRFSAEMPDATLATLKIQPSEPRDSAVYFCASGPQGAYEQYFGPGTRLTVT.

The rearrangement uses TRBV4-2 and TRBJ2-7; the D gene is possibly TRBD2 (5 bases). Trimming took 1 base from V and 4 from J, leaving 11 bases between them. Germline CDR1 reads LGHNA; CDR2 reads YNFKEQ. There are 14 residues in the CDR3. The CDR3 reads CASSQGFTGYEQYF. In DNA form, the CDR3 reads TGTGCCAGCAGCCAAGGATTCACGGGGTACGAGCAGTACTTC.

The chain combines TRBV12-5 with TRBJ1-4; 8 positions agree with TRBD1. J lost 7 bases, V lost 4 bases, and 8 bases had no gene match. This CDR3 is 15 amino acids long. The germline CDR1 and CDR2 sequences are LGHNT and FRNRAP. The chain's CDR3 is CASGSTRGPGEKLFF. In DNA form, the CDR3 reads TGTGCTAGTGGTTCGACCAGGGGGCCTGGTGAAAAACTGTTTTTT. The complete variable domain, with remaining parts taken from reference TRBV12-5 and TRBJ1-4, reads DARVTQTPRHKVTEMGQEVTMRCQPILGHNTVFWYRQTMMQGLELLAYFRNRAPLDDSGMPKDRFSAEMPDATLATLKIQPSEPRDSAVYFCASGSTRGPGEKLFFGSGTQLSVL.

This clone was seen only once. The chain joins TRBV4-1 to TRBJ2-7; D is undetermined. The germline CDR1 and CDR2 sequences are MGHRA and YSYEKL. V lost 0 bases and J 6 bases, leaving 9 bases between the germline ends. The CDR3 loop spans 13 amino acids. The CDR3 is CASSQEAVLEQYF. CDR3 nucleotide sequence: TGCGCCAGCAGCCAAGAGGCAGTTCTCGAGCAGTACTTC.

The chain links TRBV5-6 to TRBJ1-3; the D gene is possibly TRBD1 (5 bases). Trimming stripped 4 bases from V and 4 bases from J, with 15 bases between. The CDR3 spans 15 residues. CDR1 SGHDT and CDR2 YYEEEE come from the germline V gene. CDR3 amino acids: CASSPGPGVGNTIYF. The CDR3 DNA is TGTGCCAGCAGCCCCGGGCCGGGGGTGGGAAACACCATATATTTT.

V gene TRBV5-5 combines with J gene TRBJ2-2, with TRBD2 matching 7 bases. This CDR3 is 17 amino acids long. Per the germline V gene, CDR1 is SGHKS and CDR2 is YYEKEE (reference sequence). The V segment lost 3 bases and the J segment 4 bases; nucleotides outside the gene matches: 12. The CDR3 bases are TGTGCCAGCAGCTCCCAGTCGGCGGGGGTGATCACCGGGGAGCTGTTTTTT. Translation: CASSSQSAGVITGELFF. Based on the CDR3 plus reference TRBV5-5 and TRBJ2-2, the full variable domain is DAGVTQSPTHLIKTRGQQVTLRCSPISGHKSVSWYQQVLGQGPQFIFQYYEKEERGRGNFPDRFSARQFPNYSSELNVNALLLGDSALYLCASSSQSAGVITGELFFGEGSRLTVL.

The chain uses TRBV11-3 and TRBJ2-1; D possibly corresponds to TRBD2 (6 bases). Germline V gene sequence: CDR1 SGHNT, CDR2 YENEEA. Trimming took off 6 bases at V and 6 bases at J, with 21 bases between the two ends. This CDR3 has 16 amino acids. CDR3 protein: CASSGGTDLFRNEQFF. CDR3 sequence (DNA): TGTGCCAGCAGTGGAGGGACGGACCTTTTTCGCAATGAGCAGTTCTTC.

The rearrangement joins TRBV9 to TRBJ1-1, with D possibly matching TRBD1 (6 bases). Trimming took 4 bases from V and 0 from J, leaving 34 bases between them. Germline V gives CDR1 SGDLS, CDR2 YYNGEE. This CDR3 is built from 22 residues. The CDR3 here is CASSPSKEGGYPWAEMNTEAFF. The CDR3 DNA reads TGTGCCAGCAGCCCATCAAAGGAGGGGGGGTACCCTTGGGCAGAGATGAACACTGAAGCTTTCTTT.

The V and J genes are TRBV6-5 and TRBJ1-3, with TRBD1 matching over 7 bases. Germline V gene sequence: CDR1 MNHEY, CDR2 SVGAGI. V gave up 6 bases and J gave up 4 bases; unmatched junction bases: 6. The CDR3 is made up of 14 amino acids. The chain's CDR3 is CASRRTGVGNTIYF. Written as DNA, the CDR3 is TGTGCCAGCAGACGCACAGGGGTCGGAAACACCATATATTTT.